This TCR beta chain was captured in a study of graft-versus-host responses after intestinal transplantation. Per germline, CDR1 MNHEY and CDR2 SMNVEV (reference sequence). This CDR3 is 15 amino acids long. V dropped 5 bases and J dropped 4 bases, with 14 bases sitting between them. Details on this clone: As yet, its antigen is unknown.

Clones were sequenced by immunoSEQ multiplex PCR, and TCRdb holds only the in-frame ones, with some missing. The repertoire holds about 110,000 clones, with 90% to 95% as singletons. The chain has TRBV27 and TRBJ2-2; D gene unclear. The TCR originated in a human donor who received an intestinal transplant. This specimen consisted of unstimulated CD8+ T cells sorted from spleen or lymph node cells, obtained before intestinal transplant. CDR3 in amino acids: CASSPQEVITGELFF. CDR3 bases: TGTGCCAGCAGTCCACAAGAGGTTATCACCGGGGAGCTGTTTTTT.